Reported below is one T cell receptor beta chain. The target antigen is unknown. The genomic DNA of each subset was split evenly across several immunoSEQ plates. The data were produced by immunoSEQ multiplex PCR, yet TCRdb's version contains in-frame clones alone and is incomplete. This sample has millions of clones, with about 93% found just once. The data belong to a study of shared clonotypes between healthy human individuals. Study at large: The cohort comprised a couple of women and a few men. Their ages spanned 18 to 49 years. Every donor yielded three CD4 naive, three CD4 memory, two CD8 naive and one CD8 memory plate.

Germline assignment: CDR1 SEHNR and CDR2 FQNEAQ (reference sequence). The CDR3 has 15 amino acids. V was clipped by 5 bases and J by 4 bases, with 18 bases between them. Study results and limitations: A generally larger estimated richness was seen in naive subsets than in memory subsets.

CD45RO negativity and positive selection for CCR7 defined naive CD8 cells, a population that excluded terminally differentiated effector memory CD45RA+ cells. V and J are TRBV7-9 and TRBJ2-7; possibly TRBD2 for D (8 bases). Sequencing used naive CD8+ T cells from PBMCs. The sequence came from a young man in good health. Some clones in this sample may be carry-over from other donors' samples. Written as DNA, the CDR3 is TGTGCCAGCAGCCAAAGCGGGGGACAGAAGTACGAGCAGTACTTC. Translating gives CASSQSGGQKYEQYF.